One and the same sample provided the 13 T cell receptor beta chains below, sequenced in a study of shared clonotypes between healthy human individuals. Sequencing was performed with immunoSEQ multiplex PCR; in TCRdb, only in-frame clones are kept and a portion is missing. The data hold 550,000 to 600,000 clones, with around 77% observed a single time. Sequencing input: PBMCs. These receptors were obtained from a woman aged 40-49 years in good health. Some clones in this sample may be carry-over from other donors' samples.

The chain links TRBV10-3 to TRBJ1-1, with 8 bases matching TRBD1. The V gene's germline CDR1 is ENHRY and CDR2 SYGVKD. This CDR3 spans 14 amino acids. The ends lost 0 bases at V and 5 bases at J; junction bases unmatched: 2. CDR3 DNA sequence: TGTGCCATCAGTGAGTCACAGGGGGAAACTGAAGCTTTCTTT. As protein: CAISESQGETEAFF.

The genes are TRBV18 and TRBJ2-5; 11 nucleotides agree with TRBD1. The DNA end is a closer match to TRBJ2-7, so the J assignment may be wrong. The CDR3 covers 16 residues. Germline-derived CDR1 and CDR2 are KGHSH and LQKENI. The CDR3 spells CASSPVPGQGAYEQYF. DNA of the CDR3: TGTGCCAGCTCACCCGTCCCGGGACAGGGGGCCTACGAGCAGTACTTC.

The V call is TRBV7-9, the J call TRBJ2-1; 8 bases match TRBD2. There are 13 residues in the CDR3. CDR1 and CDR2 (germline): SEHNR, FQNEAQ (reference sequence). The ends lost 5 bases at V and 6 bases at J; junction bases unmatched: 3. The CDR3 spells CASSRAGVNEQFF. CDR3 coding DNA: TGTGCCAGCAGCCGAGCGGGAGTCAATGAGCAGTTCTTC.

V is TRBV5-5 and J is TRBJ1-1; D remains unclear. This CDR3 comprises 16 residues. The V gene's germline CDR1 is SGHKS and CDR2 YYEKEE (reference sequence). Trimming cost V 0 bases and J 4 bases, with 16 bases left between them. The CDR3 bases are TGTGCCAGCAGCTTGGAGGGAACGGGTGTGGCCACTGAAGCTTTCTTT. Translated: CASSLEGTGVATEAFF.

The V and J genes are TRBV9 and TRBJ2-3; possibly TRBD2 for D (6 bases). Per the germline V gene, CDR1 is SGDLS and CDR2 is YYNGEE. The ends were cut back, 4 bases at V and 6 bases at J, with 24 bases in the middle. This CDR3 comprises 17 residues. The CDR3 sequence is CASSPGGSGQRSDTQYF. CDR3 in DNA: TGTGCCAGCAGCCCCGGGGGTAGCGGCCAGAGGTCGGATACGCAGTATTTT.

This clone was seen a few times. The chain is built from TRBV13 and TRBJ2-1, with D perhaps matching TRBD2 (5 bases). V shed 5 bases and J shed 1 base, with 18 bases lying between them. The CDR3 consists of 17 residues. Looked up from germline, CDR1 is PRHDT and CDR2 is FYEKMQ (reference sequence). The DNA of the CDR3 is TGTGCCAGCAGCCCCATTCGGGGAACTAGTTCCTACAATGAGCAGTTCTTC. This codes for CASSPIRGTSSYNEQFF.

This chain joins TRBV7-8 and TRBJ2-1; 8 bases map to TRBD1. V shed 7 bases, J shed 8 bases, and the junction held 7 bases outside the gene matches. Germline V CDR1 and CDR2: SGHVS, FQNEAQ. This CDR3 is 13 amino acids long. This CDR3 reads CASIRGLFDEQFF. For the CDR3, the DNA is TGTGCCAGCATCAGGGGGCTGTTCGATGAGCAGTTCTTC. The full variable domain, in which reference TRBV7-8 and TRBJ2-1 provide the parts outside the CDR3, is GAGVSQSPRYKVAKRGQDVALRCDPISGHVSLFWYQQALGQGPEFLTYFQNEAQLDKSGLPSDRFFAERPEGSVSTLKIQRTQQEDSAVYLCASIRGLFDEQFFGPGTRLTVL.

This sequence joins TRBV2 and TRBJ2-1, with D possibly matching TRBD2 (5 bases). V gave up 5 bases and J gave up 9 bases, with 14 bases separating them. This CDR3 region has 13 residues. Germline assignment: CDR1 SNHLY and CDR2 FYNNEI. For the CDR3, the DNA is TGTGCCAGCAGTCTGGACTCGGGAAGTGAGCAGTTCTTC. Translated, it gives CASSLDSGSEQFF.

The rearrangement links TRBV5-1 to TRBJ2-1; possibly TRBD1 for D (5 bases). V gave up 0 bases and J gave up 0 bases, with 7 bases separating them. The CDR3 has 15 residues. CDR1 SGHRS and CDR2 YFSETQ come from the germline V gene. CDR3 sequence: CASSLGQSSYNEQFF. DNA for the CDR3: TGCGCCAGCAGCTTGGGACAGAGCTCCTACAATGAGCAGTTCTTC.

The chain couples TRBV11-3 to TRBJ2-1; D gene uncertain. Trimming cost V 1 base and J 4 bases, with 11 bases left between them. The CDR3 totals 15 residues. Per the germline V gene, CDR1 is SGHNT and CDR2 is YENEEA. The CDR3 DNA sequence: TGTGCCAGCAGCTTAGCTTCATCCTTATACAATGAGCAGTTCTTC. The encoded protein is CASSLASSLYNEQFF. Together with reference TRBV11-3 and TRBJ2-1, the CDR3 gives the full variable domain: EAGVVQSPRYKIIEKKQPVAFWCNPISGHNTLYWYLQNLGQGPELLIRYENEEAVDDSQLPKDRFSAERLKGVDSTLKIQPAELGDSAVYLCASSLASSLYNEQFFGPGTRLTVL.

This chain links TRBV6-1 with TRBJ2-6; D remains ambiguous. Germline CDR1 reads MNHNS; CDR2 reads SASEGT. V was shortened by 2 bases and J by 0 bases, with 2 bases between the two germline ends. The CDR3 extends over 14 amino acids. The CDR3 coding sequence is TGTGCCAGCAGTGAAACCTCTGGGGCCAACGTCCTGACTTTC. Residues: CASSETSGANVLTF.

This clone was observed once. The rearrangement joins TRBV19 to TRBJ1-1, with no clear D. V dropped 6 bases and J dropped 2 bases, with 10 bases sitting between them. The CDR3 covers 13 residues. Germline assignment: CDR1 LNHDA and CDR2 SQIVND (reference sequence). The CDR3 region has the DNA TGTGCCAGTAGACAGAATAGTAACACTGAAGCTTTCTTT. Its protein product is CASRQNSNTEAFF.

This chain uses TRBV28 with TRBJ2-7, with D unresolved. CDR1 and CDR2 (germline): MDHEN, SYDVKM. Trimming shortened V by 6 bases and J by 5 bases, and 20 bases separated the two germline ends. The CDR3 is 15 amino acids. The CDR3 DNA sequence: TGTGCCAGCAGCCCCTTAAAGATTTTTTCGAACGAGCAGTACTTC. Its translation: CASSPLKIFSNEQYF. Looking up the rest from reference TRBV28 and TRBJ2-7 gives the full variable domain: DVKVTQSSRYLVKRTGEKVFLECVQDMDHENMFWYRQDPGLGLRLIYFSYDVKMKEKGDIPEGYSVSREKKERFSLILESASTNQTSMYLCASSPLKIFSNEQYFGPGTRLTVT.